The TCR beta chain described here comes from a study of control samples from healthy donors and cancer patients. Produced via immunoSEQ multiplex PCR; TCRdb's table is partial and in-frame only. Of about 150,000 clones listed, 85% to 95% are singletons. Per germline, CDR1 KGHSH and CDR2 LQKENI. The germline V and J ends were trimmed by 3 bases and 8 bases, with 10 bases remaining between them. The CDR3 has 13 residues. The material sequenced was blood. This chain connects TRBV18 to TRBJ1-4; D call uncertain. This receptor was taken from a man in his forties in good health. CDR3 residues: CASSPLSGEKLFF. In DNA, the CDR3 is TGTGCCAGCTCACCTTTGAGCGGCGAAAAACTGTTTTTT.